Listed below are T cell receptor beta chains from one sample, sequenced in a study of cytomegalovirus exposure and HLA in healthy donors. Here immunoSEQ multiplex PCR was the method, and the copy in TCRdb shows in-frame clones only, minus some. The sample consists of 300,000 or so clones, roughly 86% of them appearing once. The sequencing input was PBMCs. The receptors here all came from a woman aged 40 to 55 in good health and CMV-seropositive. CDR3s include the opening cysteine and the closing phenylalanine or tryptophan. Fields, in order: V gene, clone size, J gene, CDR3 protein. Expanded clones are given a class, and other clones once, few, many or no size at all.

v_gene: TRBV28
abundance: -
j_gene: TRBJ1-6
CDR3aa: CASSLTARNSPLHF

v_gene: TRBV9
abundance: -
j_gene: TRBJ1-5
CDR3aa: CARTQAPYSNQPQHF

v_gene: TRBV28
abundance: -
j_gene: TRBJ1-6
CDR3aa: CASSASGGTGRSPLHF

v_gene: TRBV15
abundance: -
j_gene: TRBJ1-2
CDR3aa: CATSRRTGTGISGYTF

v_gene: TRBV7-8
abundance: -
j_gene: TRBJ2-7
CDR3aa: CASSIGQVGEQYF

v_gene: TRBV7-2
abundance: -
j_gene: TRBJ2-7
CDR3aa: CASNQDGTYEQYF

v_gene: TRBV10-3
abundance: -
j_gene: TRBJ2-1
CDR3aa: CAIRKGQGLRYEQFF

v_gene: TRBV4-2
abundance: -
j_gene: TRBJ2-2
CDR3aa: CASSQAAGTNTGELFF

v_gene: TRBV2
abundance: -
j_gene: TRBJ2-2
CDR3aa: CASSGTSGNTGELFF

v_gene: TRBV18
abundance: -
j_gene: TRBJ2-7
CDR3aa: CASSPRSTSGPTYEQYF

v_gene: TRBV7-9
abundance: once
j_gene: TRBJ2-5
CDR3aa: CASSPTSSTQETQYF

v_gene: TRBV7-2
abundance: once
j_gene: TRBJ2-7
CDR3aa: CASSTSGLAGGPGHEQYF

v_gene: TRBV19
abundance: -
j_gene: TRBJ2-2
CDR3aa: CASRLAGGTNTGELFF

v_gene: TRBV6-1
abundance: -
j_gene: TRBJ1-4
CDR3aa: CASRGSTNEKLFF

v_gene: TRBV11-3
abundance: few
j_gene: TRBJ2-3
CDR3aa: CASSLAGRRDSTDTQYF

v_gene: TRBV6-5
abundance: once
j_gene: TRBJ2-7
CDR3aa: CASSYEASPSVLDF

v_gene: TRBV19
abundance: -
j_gene: TRBJ1-4
CDR3aa: CATRGAPNEKLFF

v_gene: TRBV7-9
abundance: -
j_gene: TRBJ1-2
CDR3aa: CASITGGSNYGYTF

v_gene: TRBV19
abundance: once
j_gene: TRBJ2-3
CDR3aa: CASNLAGSTDTQYF

v_gene: TRBV28
abundance: -
j_gene: TRBJ1-2
CDR3aa: CASSYPQGAGDYGYTF

v_gene: TRBV28
abundance: -
j_gene: TRBJ1-4
CDR3aa: CASSVRQAATNEKLFF

v_gene: TRBV18
abundance: once
j_gene: TRBJ1-6
CDR3aa: CASSPSGVGSPLHF

v_gene: TRBV6-1
abundance: few
j_gene: TRBJ1-1
CDR3aa: CASSDSPGGTEAFF

v_gene: TRBV19
abundance: -
j_gene: TRBJ2-1
CDR3aa: CASSTSGRAHEQFF

v_gene: TRBV27
abundance: -
j_gene: TRBJ2-1
CDR3aa: CASTLGGPGGNEQFF

v_gene: TRBV2
abundance: -
j_gene: TRBJ2-5
CDR3aa: CASSRTGVEETQYF

v_gene: TRBV4-3
abundance: -
j_gene: TRBJ2-2
CDR3aa: CASSHLAATGELFF

v_gene: TRBV7-8
abundance: -
j_gene: TRBJ2-3
CDR3aa: CASSSGPGADTQYF

v_gene: TRBV18
abundance: -
j_gene: TRBJ1-4
CDR3aa: CASSATGVEKLFF

v_gene: TRBV7-3
abundance: few
j_gene: TRBJ2-7
CDR3aa: CASSLTGSTYEQYF

v_gene: TRBV7-9
abundance: -
j_gene: TRBJ2-3
CDR3aa: CASSLRLWASSTDTQYF

v_gene: TRBV30
abundance: -
j_gene: TRBJ1-1
CDR3aa: CAWSVNRPQAWDTEAFF

v_gene: TRBV20-1
abundance: -
j_gene: TRBJ1-5
CDR3aa: CISGDNQPQHF

v_gene: TRBV6-1
abundance: -
j_gene: TRBJ2-2
CDR3aa: CASSRVDSGELFF

v_gene: TRBV2
abundance: -
j_gene: TRBJ2-1
CDR3aa: CASTRTSGRNSYNEQFF

v_gene: TRBV7-3
abundance: -
j_gene: TRBJ2-2
CDR3aa: CASSLQNRLAGPGELFF

v_gene: TRBV15
abundance: -
j_gene: TRBJ2-1
CDR3aa: CATSRDPAEGRFF

v_gene: TRBV30
abundance: -
j_gene: -
CDR3aa: CAWSTHRTSGPRGDEQYF

v_gene: TRBV19
abundance: -
j_gene: TRBJ2-3
CDR3aa: CASSPLTGDTQYF

v_gene: TRBV28
abundance: -
j_gene: TRBJ2-7
CDR3aa: CASRRGSSYEQYF